This T cell receptor beta chain was retrieved from a study of blood T cell repertoires in COVID-19. Across the study: Sites across the United States, Italy and Spain contributed samples from acute and convalescent COVID-19. The analysed material was cDNA or gDNA that came from T cells, B-cell-depleted T cells, or PBMCs.

The V gene's germline CDR1 is ENHRY and CDR2 SYGVKD. CDR3 length: 15 amino acids. To note about this clone: The junction and the germline gene differ at one end; a read error may be behind it.

Original analysis: Amplifying reference gene primers gave estimates of nucleated cell counts. Assay: immunoSEQ multiplex PCR; the TCRdb copy retains only in-frame clones and omits some. V and J calls plus clone size are reproduced from that table; the DNA served to infer D and trimming. This sample has roughly 75,000 clones, with 80% to 95% found just once. The sequencing sample was made of peripheral blood. This sequence joins TRBV10-3 and TRBJ2-2; 9 positions match TRBD2. The source is a human donor in a cohort sampled during active COVID-19. The CDR3 region has the DNA TGTGCCATCAGTCTAGCGGGAACGAACACCGGGGAGCCGTTTTTT. Protein: CAISLAGTNTGEPFF.